These 21 T cell receptor beta chains were sequenced from one sample in a study of blood T cell repertoires in COVID-19. Profiling relied on immunoSEQ multiplex PCR, and the TCRdb table lists in-frame clones only, not all of them. This sample has roughly 180,000 clones, with around 85% found just once. The sample consisted of peripheral blood. These TCRs come from a woman aged 55-69 years with acute or convalescent COVID-19.

The chain couples TRBV4-1 to TRBJ1-2; no reliable D call. Germline CDR1 MGHRA, CDR2 YSYEKL. CDR3 length: 14 amino acids. Between the trimmed V and J ends, which lost 1 base and 4 bases, there was a span of 10 bases. The CDR3 DNA follows: TGCGCCAGCAGCCAAGGGGCAGGAATCTATGGCTACACCTTC. This sequence encodes CASSQGAGIYGYTF.

V gene TRBV7-8 combines with J gene TRBJ1-4; D is unclear. Germline V CDR1 and CDR2: SGHVS, FQNEAQ. The CDR3 totals 14 residues. V lost 3 bases, J lost 0 bases, and 5 bases lay in between. The CDR3 bases are TGTGCCAGCAGCTTCACAGCAACTAATGAAAAACTGTTTTTT. Its protein is CASSFTATNEKLFF.

The chain carries TRBV5-1 and TRBJ2-7, with 10 bases identical to TRBD2. V was pared by 4 bases and J by 5 bases, with 6 bases of the junction left unmatched. The CDR3 has 14 residues. Germline loops: CDR1 SGHRS, CDR2 YFSETQ. The DNA for the CDR3 is TGCGCCAGCAGCCCCACTAGCGGGACGGACGAGCAGTACTTC. As protein: CASSPTSGTDEQYF.

This clone showed up just once. The chain employs TRBV6-4 and TRBJ1-5; 7 bases fit TRBD1. Germline V gives CDR1 MRHNA, CDR2 SNTAGT. The V gene end was trimmed by 8 bases and the J gene end by 2 bases; junction bases not matched to a gene: 3. The CDR3 has 13 residues. CDR3 sequence (DNA): TGTGCCAGCCTTGGACAGGGCAATCAGCCCCAGCATTTT. This encodes CASLGQGNQPQHF.

This rearrangement joins TRBV11-2 to TRBJ2-3; 9 positions match TRBD1. The CDR3 runs to 15 residues. Looked up from germline, CDR1 is SGHAT and CDR2 is FQNNGV. V dropped 5 bases and J dropped 3; count of bases not matched to a gene: 6. The CDR3: CASSPGQGPTDTQYF. The CDR3 bases are TGTGCCAGCAGCCCCGGACAGGGGCCAACAGATACGCAGTATTTT. The full variable domain, rest sourced from reference TRBV11-2 and TRBJ2-3, is EAGVAQSPRYKIIEKRQSVAFWCNPISGHATLYWYQQILGQGPKLLIQFQNNGVVDDSQLPKDRFSAERLKGVDSTLKIQPAKLEDSAVYLCASSPGQGPTDTQYFGPGTRLTVL.

CDR3 loop: CASSEGGTLEGEKLFF. In DNA, the CDR3 is TGTGCCAGCAGTGAAGGGGGCACCTTGGAGGGGGAAAAACTGTTTTTT. The chain combines TRBV2 with TRBJ1-4; TRBD1 might be the D (5 bases). Germline-derived CDR1 and CDR2 are SNHLY and FYNNEI. V lost 1 base to trimming and J lost 8 bases, with 17 bases between them. The CDR3 contains 16 residues.

V and J are TRBV27 and TRBJ1-5; 8 bases fit TRBD1. This CDR3 comprises 15 residues. Germline CDR1 and CDR2: MNHEY and SMNVEV (reference sequence). V dropped 6 bases and J dropped 5; count of bases not matched to a gene: 9. CDR3 sequence reads: CASSPSGQGYQPQHF. CDR3 DNA sequence: TGTGCCAGCAGCCCTTCAGGACAGGGCTATCAGCCCCAGCATTTT.

V is TRBV11-2 and J is TRBJ2-5; TRBD2 matches at 7 bases. Trimming removed 3 bases from V and 1 base from J; junction bases left unmatched: 5. The CDR3 runs to 15 residues. Looked up from germline, CDR1 is SGHAT and CDR2 is FQNNGV. The CDR3 sequence is CASSFGLAAQETQYF. The CDR3 DNA reads as TGTGCCAGCAGCTTCGGGCTAGCGGCCCAAGAGACCCAGTACTTC. Variable domain in full (rest from reference TRBV11-2 and TRBJ2-5): EAGVAQSPRYKIIEKRQSVAFWCNPISGHATLYWYQQILGQGPKLLIQFQNNGVVDDSQLPKDRFSAERLKGVDSTLKIQPAKLEDSAVYLCASSFGLAAQETQYFGPGTRLLVL.

J is TRBJ1-2 and V is TRBV19; maybe TRBD1 (6 bases). CDR3 length equals 13 residues. The V end was cut by 6 bases, the J end by 9 bases, with 17 bases between. Looked up from germline, CDR1 is LNHDA and CDR2 is SQIVND (reference sequence). CDR3 protein: CASRGTGSRRYTF. The CDR3 nucleotides are TGTGCCAGTAGGGGAACAGGGTCCAGGCGCTACACCTTC.

The chain combines TRBV6-5 with TRBJ2-4, with TRBD2 matching 7 bases. The germline V gene encodes CDR1 MNHEY and CDR2 SVGAGI. The CDR3 contains 15 residues. Germline trimming cut 4 bases from V and 5 bases from J; bases unmatched to any gene: 8. For the CDR3, the DNA is TGTGCCAGCAGTTGGGGGGGAGGGGCGGAAAACATTCAGTACTTC. This codes for CASSWGGGAENIQYF.

The V gene is TRBV28, the J gene TRBJ1-2; 8 nucleotides line up with TRBD1. Germline CDR1 is MDHEN and CDR2 is SYDVKM. The V and J ends lost 4 bases and 4 bases, in that order; junction bases with no gene match: 5. This CDR3 has 14 amino acids. The CDR3: CASSSAGGLYGYTF. CDR3 sequence (DNA): TGTGCCAGCAGTTCAGCAGGGGGCCTCTATGGCTACACCTTC.

The chain is built from TRBV27 and TRBJ1-2; the match to TRBD1 covers 7 bases. V shed 3 bases, J shed 4 bases, and the junction held 5 bases outside the gene matches. This CDR3 has 14 amino acids. Germline lookup yields CDR1 MNHEY and CDR2 SMNVEV (reference sequence). The CDR3 region is CASSFTGTAYGYTF. The CDR3 DNA reads TGTGCCAGCAGTTTTACCGGGACAGCCTATGGCTACACCTTC.

The genes are TRBV10-3 and TRBJ2-7; 7 nucleotides line up with TRBD1. With 10 bases clipped from V and 0 bases from J, the junction kept 3 bases outside the gene matches. Germline CDR1 is ENHRY and CDR2 is SYGVKD. The CDR3 contains 12 residues. The CDR3 region is CATRDSSYEQYF. CDR3 bases: TGTGCCACCCGGGACAGCTCCTACGAGCAGTACTTC.

This chain uses TRBV19 with TRBJ1-6; D not certain. The CDR3 extends over 13 amino acids. Looked up from germline, CDR1 is LNHDA and CDR2 is SQIVND (reference sequence). V was cut by 9 bases and J by 3 bases, with 9 bases left in between. CDR3 sequence: CASHGIYNSPLHF. Here the CDR3 DNA reads TGTGCCAGCCACGGGATCTATAATTCACCCCTCCACTTT.

This chain links TRBV24-1 with TRBJ2-2; 7 positions agree with TRBD2. Germline trimming cut 7 bases from V and 5 bases from J; bases unmatched to any gene: 3. The length of the CDR3 is 13 residues. CDR1 is KGHDR, CDR2 SFDVKD, per germline. DNA for the CDR3: TGTGCCACCAGGGGAGGGTCAACCGGGGAGCTGTTTTTT. It translates to CATRGGSTGELFF.

V usage is TRBV7-7 and J usage is TRBJ1-1, with D perhaps matching TRBD1 (5 bases). CDR3 size: 12 residues. V was shortened by 11 bases and J by 7 bases, with 17 bases between the two germline ends. Germline V lookup: CDR1 SSHAT, CDR2 FNYEAQ (reference sequence). The CDR3 spells CAPGRAMVEAFF. CDR3 bases: TGTGCCCCAGGCAGGGCTATGGTTGAAGCTTTCTTT.

The sample holds one count of this clone. The rearrangement joins TRBV9 to TRBJ1-2; the D gene is possibly TRBD1 (6 bases). The CDR3 runs to 13 residues. Trimming cost V 4 bases and J 9 bases, with 16 bases left between them. Germline values: CDR1 SGDLS, CDR2 YYNGEE. In nucleotides, the CDR3 is TGTGCCAGCAGCACCCACACAGGGTTTAGCTACACCTTC. This codes for CASSTHTGFSYTF.

V is TRBV5-4 and J is TRBJ1-1; no firm D call. The CDR3 covers 13 residues. CDR1 is SGHNT and CDR2 is YYREEE in the germline V gene (reference sequence). Between the trimmed V and J ends, which lost 0 bases and 8 bases, there was a span of 11 bases. CDR3 loop: CASSLVGGEEAFF. Written as DNA, the CDR3 is TGTGCCAGCAGCTTGGTCGGCGGGGAGGAAGCTTTCTTT.

The chain recombines TRBV6-2 or TRBV6-3 with TRBJ2-7, with TRBD2 matching 8 bases. V was clipped by 7 bases and J by 5 bases; unmatched bases: 13. In germline, CDR1 is MNHEY, CDR2 SVGEGT. The CDR3 covers 15 residues. The CDR3 sequence: CASTPTQGSGNEQYF. The CDR3 bases are TGTGCCAGCACCCCCACCCAGGGTAGCGGGAACGAGCAGTACTTC.

The chain joins TRBV28 to TRBJ1-5; TRBD1 matches 7 bases. Germline CDR1 MDHEN, CDR2 SYDVKM. This CDR3 contains 12 residues. The V gene end was trimmed by 10 bases and the J gene end by 5 bases; junction bases not matched to a gene: 5. The CDR3 nucleotides read TGTGCCATGGGGACAGTCGATCAGCCCCAGCATTTT. Its translation: CAMGTVDQPQHF.

With regard to this clone: The junction differs from germline at one of its ends, possibly a read error. The chain employs TRBV27 and TRBJ2-1, with 10 bases identical to TRBD2. CDR1 is MNHEY, CDR2 SMNVEV, per germline (reference sequence). The CDR3 is 15 amino acids. CDR3 loop: CASTLAGGSYNEQFF. For the CDR3, the DNA is TGTGCCAGCACTTTAGCGGGAGGCTCCTACAATGAGCAGTTCTTC.